The rows below give T cell receptor beta chains drawn from one sample of a study of glioma-infiltrating T cells. TCRdb re-analysed the multiplex PCR reads in MiXCR, keeping a single row per CDR3 protein. The sample includes roughly 120,000 distinct CDR3 sequences, approximately 23% of them seen just once. The sample taken for sequencing was glioma tissue, nonneoplastic brain tissue, or PBMCs (not recorded which). These receptors came from a human donor with low-grade glioma or glioblastoma, undergoing nonglioma brain surgery, or in good health (not recorded which). Each CDR3 is given with its conserved first and last residue. The D gene is left open where the match is weak. Some rows mark clone size as missing; the rest say once, few, many or name a class of expanded clone.

J gene: TRBJ1-2
clone size: NA
D gene: NA
V gene: TRBV7-9
CDR3 DNA: TGTGCCAGCACCGGGGGGATTAACTATGGCTACACCTTC
CDR3 protein: CASTGGINYGYTF

J gene: TRBJ2-5
clone size: many
D gene: NA
V gene: TRBV19
CDR3 DNA: TGTGCCAGTACCCTGAAGGGTCGGGGGGAGACCCAGTACTTC
CDR3 protein: CASTLKGRGETQYF

J gene: TRBJ2-5
clone size: NA
D gene: TRBD1
V gene: TRBV29-1
CDR3 DNA: TGCAGCGTTGGTCTGGGACAGGGGGTAGAGACCCAGTACTTC
CDR3 protein: CSVGLGQGVETQYF

J gene: TRBJ1-2
clone size: NA
D gene: NA
V gene: TRBV29-1
CDR3 DNA: TGCAGCGTTGATGGCTACACCTTC
CDR3 protein: CSVDGYTF

J gene: TRBJ2-1
clone size: NA
D gene: NA
V gene: TRBV30
CDR3 DNA: TGTGCCTGCGAAGCGGGACAATCCTACAATGAGCAGTTCTTC
CDR3 protein: CACEAGQSYNEQFF

J gene: TRBJ2-1
clone size: few
D gene: TRBD2
V gene: TRBV11-3
CDR3 DNA: TGTGCCAGCAGCGGTACGGGGGGTCCCGAGCAGTTCTTC
CDR3 protein: CASSGTGGPEQFF

J gene: TRBJ1-1
clone size: few
D gene: TRBD1
V gene: TRBV5-1
CDR3 DNA: TGCGCCAGCAGCTGGACCTCTGGACAGGAGTACGTCTTT
CDR3 protein: CASSWTSGQEYVF

J gene: TRBJ2-7
clone size: many
D gene: TRBD2
V gene: TRBV6-1
CDR3 DNA: TGTGCCAGCAGTTTCCAGCGGGAGAACTACGAGCAGTACTTC
CDR3 protein: CASSFQRENYEQYF

J gene: TRBJ1-1
clone size: many
D gene: TRBD1
V gene: TRBV7-3
CDR3 DNA: TGTGCCAGCAGCCAAGGGACAGCCCCCCGCGAGGACACTGAAGCTTTCTTT
CDR3 protein: CASSQGTAPREDTEAFF

J gene: TRBJ2-7
clone size: once
D gene: TRBD2
V gene: TRBV20-1
CDR3 DNA: TGCAGTGCTAGTCTCGGGAGGACCCACGAGCAATACTTC
CDR3 protein: CSASLGRTHEQYF

J gene: TRBJ2-3
clone size: many
D gene: TRBD1
V gene: TRBV6-1
CDR3 DNA: TGTGCCAGCAGTTCGTGGACAGGGGGGGTCCCAGATACGCAGTATTTT
CDR3 protein: CASSSWTGGVPDTQYF

J gene: TRBJ2-2
clone size: many
D gene: NA
V gene: TRBV11-3
CDR3 DNA: TGTGCCAGCAGCTTAGTAGTGGGCGGGGAGCTGTTTTTT
CDR3 protein: CASSLVVGGELFF

J gene: TRBJ1-1
clone size: NA
D gene: NA
V gene: TRBV20-1
CDR3 DNA: TGCAGTGCTAGGCTCAGGGCGGACACTGAAGCTTTCTTT
CDR3 protein: CSARLRADTEAFF

J gene: TRBJ2-7
clone size: many
D gene: NA
V gene: TRBV6-1
CDR3 DNA: TGTGCCAGCAGGCTAACTGCCGGGGGATACGAGCAGTACTTC
CDR3 protein: CASRLTAGGYEQYF

J gene: TRBJ1-2
clone size: NA
D gene: NA
V gene: TRBV12-3/TRBV12-4
CDR3 DNA: TGTGCCAGCAGTTTAATGCCAGGTGGCTATGGCTACACCTTC
CDR3 protein: CASSLMPGGYGYTF

J gene: TRBJ2-2
clone size: many
D gene: NA
V gene: TRBV6-1
CDR3 DNA: TGTGCCAGCTCAGGAGGGCACCCCCGGGTCACCGGGGAGCTGTTTTTT
CDR3 protein: CASSGGHPRVTGELFF

J gene: TRBJ2-7
clone size: many
D gene: TRBD1
V gene: TRBV7-9
CDR3 DNA: TGTGCCAGCAGCTCCAGGACAGGGGAGGTGTACGAGCAGTACTTC
CDR3 protein: CASSSRTGEVYEQYF

J gene: TRBJ2-2
clone size: many
D gene: NA
V gene: TRBV20-1
CDR3 DNA: TGCAGTGCTAGAGTAGAACCTTACACGACCGGGGAGCTGTTTTTT
CDR3 protein: CSARVEPYTTGELFF

J gene: TRBJ1-1
clone size: many
D gene: NA
V gene: TRBV20-1
CDR3 DNA: TGCAGTGCTAGTAGTCCGTCGGGGGGTAACACTGAAGCTTTCTTT
CDR3 protein: CSASSPSGGNTEAFF

J gene: TRBJ2-1
clone size: many
D gene: NA
V gene: TRBV6-1
CDR3 DNA: TGTGCCAGCAGTAAGCCCTCCTCCTACAATGAGCAGTTCTTC
CDR3 protein: CASSKPSSYNEQFF

J gene: TRBJ2-3
clone size: many
D gene: NA
V gene: TRBV10-3
CDR3 DNA: TGTGCCATCAGTGAGTCGGAACTGGGACTCCAGGGCGCAGATACGCAGTATTTT
CDR3 protein: CAISESELGLQGADTQYF

J gene: TRBJ2-7
clone size: many
D gene: TRBD1
V gene: TRBV7-2
CDR3 DNA: TGTGCCAGCAGCCTAAAATCCACAGGGGTCTACGAGCAGTACTTC
CDR3 protein: CASSLKSTGVYEQYF

J gene: TRBJ2-7
clone size: many
D gene: TRBD2
V gene: TRBV7-2
CDR3 DNA: TGTGCCAGCAGCTTGGTCTCATGGACTAGCGGATCGAGCGAGCAGTACTTC
CDR3 protein: CASSLVSWTSGSSEQYF

J gene: TRBJ2-2
clone size: NA
D gene: NA
V gene: TRBV5-4
CDR3 DNA: TGTGCCAGCAGCGTTAGCGCGAACACCGGGGAGCTGTTTTTT
CDR3 protein: CASSVSANTGELFF

J gene: TRBJ2-7
clone size: few
D gene: NA
V gene: TRBV4-1
CDR3 DNA: TGCGCCAGCAGCCAAGATTGGCTAGTGATGGGCTACGAGCAGTACTTC
CDR3 protein: CASSQDWLVMGYEQYF

J gene: TRBJ1-1
clone size: many
D gene: TRBD1
V gene: TRBV6-1
CDR3 DNA: TGTGCCAGCAACCCTTGGACAGGGACTTCAACTGAAGCTTCCTTT
CDR3 protein: CASNPWTGTSTEASF

J gene: TRBJ2-7
clone size: many
D gene: TRBD2
V gene: TRBV7-2
CDR3 DNA: TGTGCCAGCAGCTTACCCAAGCGGGAGGGGGAGCAGTACTTC
CDR3 protein: CASSLPKREGEQYF

J gene: TRBJ2-3
clone size: many
D gene: NA
V gene: TRBV19
CDR3 DNA: TGTGCCAGTAGCCCGGGGGGCTACACAGATACGCAGTATTTT
CDR3 protein: CASSPGGYTDTQYF

J gene: TRBJ1-1
clone size: NA
D gene: NA
V gene: TRBV14
CDR3 DNA: TGTGCCCGCAGCGAAGTTAACACTGAAGCTTTCTTT
CDR3 protein: CARSEVNTEAFF

J gene: TRBJ2-1
clone size: NA
D gene: TRBD2
V gene: TRBV5-1
CDR3 DNA: TGCGCCAGCAGCATGGGGGGGGAGCGCCACAATGAGCAGTTCTTC
CDR3 protein: CASSMGGERHNEQFF

J gene: TRBJ1-5
clone size: many
D gene: NA
V gene: TRBV7-6
CDR3 DNA: TGTGCCAGCAGCTTAGGGAGAGTCGATCAGCCCCAGCATTTT
CDR3 protein: CASSLGRVDQPQHF

J gene: TRBJ1-3
clone size: NA
D gene: NA
V gene: TRBV6-2/TRBV6-3
CDR3 DNA: TGTGCCAGCAGTGTAACAGGGTTAGAAAACACCATATATTTT
CDR3 protein: CASSVTGLENTIYF

J gene: TRBJ1-1
clone size: few
D gene: NA
V gene: TRBV5-4
CDR3 DNA: TGTGCCAGCAGTTATGGGCCAGGCGGGGGTATGAACACTGAAGCTTTCTTT
CDR3 protein: CASSYGPGGGMNTEAFF